The rows below give T cell receptor beta chains drawn from one sample of a study of control samples from healthy donors and cancer patients. Using immunoSEQ multiplex PCR, the repertoire was profiled, and TCRdb retains in-frame clones only, with some absent. The data contain 100,000 to 150,000 clones, 75% to 95% of them singletons. The sequenced sample consisted of blood. The receptors come from a man in his forties in good health. CDR3s include the opening cysteine and the closing phenylalanine or tryptophan. A D gene is named only where the DNA matches it firmly. A row's size may be missing; if present it is once, few, many or a size class.

v_call clone_size d_call cdr3_aa
TRBV3-1/TRBV3-2 . . CASSPQTREQFF
TRBV9 . TRBD1 CASSADRASYNEQFF
TRBV18 . TRBD2 CASSAPGLAGGTDTQYF
TRBV3-1/TRBV3-2 once TRBD2 CASSQVTGGYSYNEQFF
TRBV2 . TRBD1 CASSGDKDRAGTGELFF
TRBV12-3/TRBV12-4 . . CASSFPNTEAFF
TRBV5-4 . . CASSFRDYTGELFF
TRBV3-1/TRBV3-2 . . CASSQASGKRAPQYF
TRBV7-9 . . CASSLGGGSGANVLTF
TRBV20-1 . . CSANEDYNSPLHF
TRBV27 . TRBD2 CASRERGSYNEQFF